Here is one T cell receptor beta chain with its context. As yet, its antigen is unknown. The authors took blood RNA from unsorted whole blood and also extracted germline DNA. The data are from a study of tumor-infiltrating lymphocytes in primary liver carcinoma. Background on the study: Tumor lesions were T1-T3 N0M0 and spanned about 4.2 to 11 cm. Sample yields of productive TCRbeta reads, ranging from roughly 3.65 to 8 million, were similar across tissue types. Whole-study results and caveats: When set against blood, tumors had a significantly higher top-250-clone fraction (p = 0.039). Tumor-adjacent and tumor-blood pairs overlapped less than tumor region pairs did.

The template, 500 ng total RNA, yielded TCR beta cDNA made with a constant-region primer. A slightly modified ARM-PCR protocol with three nested multiplex PCR rounds produced these TCR beta libraries. From the multiplex PCR reads, TCRdb called clonotypes with MiXCR, one entry per CDR3 protein. The table has 250,000 to 400,000 distinct CDR3 sequences, roughly 60% seen once. This clonotype originated in a man in his forties with primary liver carcinoma and hepatitis B virus infection. Sequencing was done on a sample of peripheral blood.

The CDR3 sequence: CASSYSVGAFF. In DNA form, the CDR3 reads TGTGCCAGCAGCTACAGTGTTGGAGCTTTCTTT. The rearrangement joins TRBV7-9 to TRBJ1-1; no firm D call. V lost 4 bases, J lost 10 bases, and 10 bases lay in between. Germline CDR1 reads SEHNR; CDR2 reads FQNEAQ (reference sequence). The CDR3 has 11 residues.